These 19 T cell receptor beta chains were sequenced from one sample in a study of blood T cell repertoires in COVID-19. The table came from immunoSEQ multiplex PCR; TCRdb's copy has only in-frame clones and leaves some out. The sample yields some 400,000 clones, 85% to 90% seen once. The sample consisted of peripheral blood. These receptors came from a human donor in a cohort sampled during active COVID-19.

A word on this clone: The sample has other DNA sequences that encode this CDR3 too. The V gene is TRBV5-1, the J gene TRBJ2-2; D may be TRBD1 (5 bases). Per the germline V gene, CDR1 is SGHRS and CDR2 is YFSETQ. Trimming left V 2 bases short and J 1 base short, with 9 bases between. The CDR3 covers 15 residues. CDR3: CASSLTQGNTGELFF. The CDR3 DNA follows: TGCGCCAGCAGCTTAACTCAGGGGAACACCGGGGAGCTGTTTTTT.

In DNA form, the CDR3 reads TGTGCCTGGAGTGGAGGCCTCTCCTACGAGCAGTACTTC. It translates to CAWSGGLSYEQYF. This chain connects TRBV30 to TRBJ2-7; D is uncertain. Germline loops: CDR1 GTSNPN, CDR2 SVGIG (reference sequence). This CDR3 region has 13 residues. V lost 1 base and J lost 0, with 7 bases in between.

This sequence joins TRBV2 and TRBJ1-2; 7 bases match TRBD1. The junction had 7 bases not matched to a gene; V was cut back by 6 bases and J by 3 bases. Germline CDR1 SNHLY, CDR2 FYNNEI. The CDR3 has 14 residues. CDR3 region: CASSPGQIHYGYTF. CDR3 DNA sequence: TGTGCCAGCAGCCCGGGACAGATTCACTATGGCTACACCTTC.

The V call is TRBV2, the J call TRBJ2-1, with D hard to call. The V end lost 7 bases, the J end lost 1 base, and 11 bases lay between the germline ends. This CDR3 region has 14 residues. Germline values: CDR1 SNHLY, CDR2 FYNNEI. Here the CDR3 reads CASTETNSYNEQFF. In DNA, the CDR3 is TGTGCCAGCACGGAGACCAATTCCTACAATGAGCAGTTCTTC.

The J gene is TRBJ1-6, the V gene TRBV6-2 or TRBV6-3; D remains ambiguous. Germline V gene lookup returns CDR1 MNHEY and CDR2 SVGEGT. The V end lost 3 bases, the J end lost 7 bases, and 13 bases lay between the germline ends. This CDR3 spans 15 amino acids. The CDR3 loop reads CASSYEASGNSPLHF. The CDR3 DNA reads as TGTGCCAGCAGTTATGAGGCGAGCGGAAATTCACCCCTCCACTTT.

This clone was picked up one time. The rearrangement links TRBV19 to TRBJ2-7; 7 bases agree with TRBD1. The CDR3 is made up of 15 amino acids. V lost 5 bases to trimming and J lost 4 bases; unmatched junction nucleotides: 11. Germline V CDR1 and CDR2: LNHDA, SQIVND (reference sequence). CDR3 bases: TGTGCCAGTAGTTACAGGGGACCGAGAGAATACGAGCAGTACTTC. As protein: CASSYRGPREYEQYF. Drawing the rest from reference TRBV19 and TRBJ2-7, the complete variable domain is DGGITQSPKYLFRKEGQNVTLSCEQNLNHDAMYWYRQDPGQGLRLIYYSQIVNDFQKGDIAEGYSVSREKKESFPLTVTSAQKNPTAFYLCASSYRGPREYEQYFGPGTRLTVT.

V and J are TRBV30 and TRBJ2-7, with D possibly matching TRBD1 (6 bases). With 1 base removed from V and 0 bases from J, the gap between germline ends came to 10 bases. This CDR3 comprises 14 residues. The germline CDR1 and CDR2 sequences are GTSNPN and SVGIG (reference sequence). In DNA, the CDR3 is TGTGCCTGGAGTGGGACAGCGAGCTCCTACGAGCAGTACTTC. It yields the protein CAWSGTASSYEQYF.

CDR3 sequence reads: CASSQAGDRGLGDTQYF. CDR3 coding DNA: TGTGCCAGCAGCCAAGCTGGGGACAGGGGGCTCGGAGATACGCAGTATTTT. The rearrangement links TRBV13 to TRBJ2-3; 12 bases align to TRBD1. J was trimmed by 5 bases and V by 5 bases; bases with no gene match: 11. Germline loops: CDR1 PRHDT, CDR2 FYEKMQ (reference sequence). The CDR3 totals 17 residues.

The J gene is TRBJ2-7, the V gene TRBV2; 7 positions agree with TRBD2. This CDR3 has 18 residues. With V trimmed by 2 bases and J by 3 bases, 16 bases remained unmatched. Germline CDR1 is SNHLY and CDR2 is FYNNEI. Here the CDR3 DNA reads TGTGCCAGCAGTGAAACCCTCGGTGGCGGGAGTAACAGCTACGAGCAGTACTTC. Its translation: CASSETLGGGSNSYEQYF.

The rearrangement joins TRBV5-1 to TRBJ2-1; D possibly corresponds to TRBD2 (5 bases). This CDR3 region has 13 residues. The germline V and J ends were trimmed by 3 bases and 10 bases, with 14 bases remaining between them. Germline CDR1 and CDR2: SGHRS and YFSETQ. CDR3: CASSSGLGWEQFF. For the CDR3, the DNA is TGCGCCAGCAGCTCCGGACTTGGTTGGGAGCAGTTCTTC.

J is TRBJ1-1 and V is TRBV6-5, with D perhaps TRBD1 (5 bases). The CDR3 is 15 residues long. From germline, CDR1 is MNHEY and CDR2 SVGAGI. Trimming took 0 bases from V and 1 from J, leaving 9 bases between them. As DNA, the CDR3 is TGTGCCAGCAGTTACTCGGGCAGGGCGAACACTGAAGCTTTCTTT. Protein: CASSYSGRANTEAFF.

The J gene is TRBJ2-2, the V gene TRBV28; 7 bases align to TRBD2. The CDR3 runs to 15 residues. Losses at the gene ends were 1 base for V and 7 bases for J; bases not matched to a gene: 6. CDR1 and CDR2 from the germline V gene are MDHEN and SYDVKM. The CDR3 region is CASSLFSSGGGELFF. The DNA for the CDR3 is TGTGCCAGCAGTTTATTCTCCTCGGGGGGCGGGGAGCTGTTTTTT.

The table lists this clone with a count of one. This rearrangement joins TRBV25-1 to TRBJ1-5, with D possibly TRBD1 on 5 matching bases. Germline CDR1 is MGHDK and CDR2 is SYGVNS. Deletions cut 3 bases from V and 4 bases from J, with 10 bases between. This CDR3 has 14 amino acids. CDR3 region: CASSDLKGNQPQHF. CDR3 DNA sequence: TGTGCCAGCAGTGACTTGAAGGGGAATCAGCCCCAGCATTTT.

CDR3 sequence (DNA): TGTGCCAGTAGTGGAAAACCGGGACTCCGTTCGGGCGAGCAGTACTTC. This encodes CASSGKPGLRSGEQYF. This sequence joins TRBV19 and TRBJ2-7, with a weak D call TRBD2 (6 bases). Germline CDR1 is LNHDA and CDR2 is SQIVND (reference sequence). V was pared by 5 bases and J by 6 bases, with 23 bases between. This CDR3 comprises 16 residues.

This clone has just one count. The V call is TRBV2, the J call TRBJ2-1, with TRBD1 identical over 7 bases. The CDR3 has 14 residues. V was pared by 6 bases and J by 9 bases, with 11 bases of the junction left unmatched. In germline, CDR1 is SNHLY, CDR2 FYNNEI. The DNA of the CDR3 is TGTGCCAGCAGCGCCGGGACAGAAAATAGTGAGCAGTTCTTC. It encodes CASSAGTENSEQFF.

The genes are TRBV9 and TRBJ2-1; no firm D call. The V gene's germline CDR1 is SGDLS and CDR2 YYNGEE. V shed 4 bases and J shed 5 bases, with 10 bases lying between them. The CDR3 is 13 amino acids. The chain's CDR3 is CASSPRRNNEQFF. The CDR3 bases are TGTGCCAGCAGCCCCCGGCGGAACAATGAGCAGTTCTTC.

V gene TRBV6-5 combines with J gene TRBJ1-2, with no clear D. V was trimmed by 6 bases and J by 4 bases, leaving 15 bases between them. Per germline, CDR1 MNHEY and CDR2 SVGAGI. The CDR3 is 14 residues long. This CDR3 reads CASRLGGSSYGYTF. The CDR3 DNA is TGTGCCAGCAGGCTCGGAGGGTCGAGCTATGGCTACACCTTC.

The CDR3: CASSTGLAGINEQFF. The CDR3 coding sequence is TGTGCCAGCAGCACGGGACTAGCGGGGATCAATGAGCAGTTCTTC. This chain links TRBV5-4 with TRBJ2-1; 13 positions agree with TRBD2. The V and J ends lost 4 bases and 6 bases, in that order; junction bases with no gene match: 4. This CDR3 is 15 amino acids long. Germline values: CDR1 SGHNT, CDR2 YYREEE (reference sequence). The complete variable domain, with remaining parts taken from reference TRBV5-4 and TRBJ2-1, reads ETGVTQSPTHLIKTRGQQVTLRCSSQSGHNTVSWYQQALGQGPQFIFQYYREEENGRGNFPPRFSGLQFPNYSSELNVNALELDDSALYLCASSTGLAGINEQFFGPGTRLTVL.

This chain joins TRBV5-5 and TRBJ2-3, with a possible D match to TRBD2 (6 bases). The CDR3 loop spans 14 amino acids. The V gene's germline CDR1 is SGHKS and CDR2 YYEKEE (reference sequence). V was pared by 4 bases and J by 6 bases, with 15 bases between. CDR3 DNA: TGTGCCAGCAGCGGCTTGGGGGGTAGGGATACGCAGTATTTT. Translated, it gives CASSGLGGRDTQYF. Full variable domain (rest looked up from reference TRBV5-5 and TRBJ2-3): DAGVTQSPTHLIKTRGQQVTLRCSPISGHKSVSWYQQVLGQGPQFIFQYYEKEERGRGNFPDRFSARQFPNYSSELNVNALLLGDSALYLCASSGLGGRDTQYFGPGTRLTVL.